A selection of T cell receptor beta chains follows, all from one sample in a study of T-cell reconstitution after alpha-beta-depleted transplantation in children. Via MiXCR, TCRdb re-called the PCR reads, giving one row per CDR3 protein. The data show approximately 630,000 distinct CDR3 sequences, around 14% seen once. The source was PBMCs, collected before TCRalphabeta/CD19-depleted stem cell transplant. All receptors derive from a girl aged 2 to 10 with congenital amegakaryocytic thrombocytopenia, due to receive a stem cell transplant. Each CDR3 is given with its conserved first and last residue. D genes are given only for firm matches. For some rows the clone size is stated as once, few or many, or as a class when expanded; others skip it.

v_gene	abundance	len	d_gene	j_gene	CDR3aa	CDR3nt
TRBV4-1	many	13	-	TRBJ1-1	CASSQVVSREAFF	TGCGCCAGCAGCCAAGTAGTTTCCCGCGAAGCTTTCTTT
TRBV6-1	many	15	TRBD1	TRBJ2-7	CASSPTGDKTYEQYF	TGTGCCAGCAGTCCCACAGGGGATAAGACCTACGAGCAGTACTTC
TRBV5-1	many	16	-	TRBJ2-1	CASSLVLLAAYNEQFF	TGCGCCAGCAGCTTGGTATTGTTGGCGGCCTACAATGAGCAGTTCTTC
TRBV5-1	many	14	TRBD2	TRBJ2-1	CASSWGLTLDEQFF	TGCGCCAGCAGCTGGGGACTAACCCTGGATGAGCAGTTCTTC
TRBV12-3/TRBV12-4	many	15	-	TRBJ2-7	CASSLRAGPTYEQYF	TGTGCCAGCAGTTTACGGGCAGGGCCTACCTACGAGCAGTACTTC
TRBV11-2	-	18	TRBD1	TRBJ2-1	CASGLGRGRGTVYNEQFF	TGTGCCAGCGGACTGGGCAGGGGGCGCGGAACGGTGTACAATGAGCAGTTCTTC
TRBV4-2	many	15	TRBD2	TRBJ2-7	CASSQAPSGTYEQYF	TGTGCCAGCAGCCAGGCGCCTAGCGGAACCTACGAGCAGTACTTC
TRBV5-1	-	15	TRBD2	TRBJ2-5	CASSFGRLAGETQYF	TGCGCCAGCAGCTTTGGGCGACTAGCAGGGGAGACCCAGTACTTC
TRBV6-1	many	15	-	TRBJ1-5	CASSPYSNSNQPQHF	TGTGCCAGCAGTCCCTACAGCAATAGCAATCAGCCCCAGCATTTT
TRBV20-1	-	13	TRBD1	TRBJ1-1	CSAVRDRDTEAFF	TGCAGTGCTGTCCGGGACAGAGACACTGAAGCTTTCTTT
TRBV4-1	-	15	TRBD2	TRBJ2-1	CASSQTGLAGEVRFF	TGCGCCAGCAGCCAAACCGGACTAGCGGGAGAGGTTCGGTTCTTC
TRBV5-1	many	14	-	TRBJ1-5	CASSFDGGNQPQHF	TGCGCCAGCAGCTTCGACGGAGGCAATCAGCCCCAGCATTTT
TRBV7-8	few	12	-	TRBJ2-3	CASSLYSDTQYF	TGTGCCAGCAGCTTATATTCAGATACGCAGTATTTT
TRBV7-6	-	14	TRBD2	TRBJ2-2	CASSLGREPGELFF	TGTGCCAGCAGCTTGGGGCGGGAGCCCGGGGAGCTGTTTTTT
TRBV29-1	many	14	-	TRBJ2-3	CSSLGLASTDTQYF	TGCAGCTCCCTCGGGCTGGCTAGCACAGATACGCAGTATTTT
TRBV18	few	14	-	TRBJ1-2	CASFLQQNFDGYTF	TGTGCCAGCTTCCTTCAACAGAATTTCGATGGCTACACCTTC
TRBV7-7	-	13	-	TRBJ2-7	CASSLAIGSEQYF	TGTGCCAGCAGCTTAGCGATAGGGAGCGAGCAGTACTTC
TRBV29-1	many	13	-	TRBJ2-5	CSVEEAGSETQYF	TGCAGCGTTGAAGAAGCAGGGTCGGAGACCCAGTACTTC
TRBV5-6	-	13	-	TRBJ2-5	CASSLTSAETQYF	TGTGCCAGCAGCCTGACTAGTGCGGAGACCCAGTACTTC
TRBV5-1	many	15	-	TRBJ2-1	CASSLGLARTNEQFF	TGCGCCAGCAGCTTGGGGCTAGCGAGGACGAATGAGCAGTTCTTC
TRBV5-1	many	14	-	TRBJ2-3	CASSLGEHPDTQYF	TGCGCCAGCAGCTTGGGCGAACACCCAGATACGCAGTATTTT